This T cell receptor beta chain was sequenced in a study of response to subunit inactivated influenza vaccine. Ten or more counts support this clonotype. The CDR3 spans 15 residues. Trimming removed 6 bases from V and 9 bases from J, with 21 bases in between. TCRdb recomputed calls from the RT-PCR reads with MiXCR, one row per CDR3 protein. The data hold under 850,000 distinct CDR3 sequences, with roughly 18% observed a single time. The chain couples TRBV12-3 or TRBV12-4 to TRBJ2-1, with D possibly matching TRBD2 (6 bases). The sequence was obtained from a man in his fifties or sixties who received an inactivated influenza vaccine. The source material was PBMCs from blood, sampled 5 to 6 days after vaccination. CDR3 sequence: CASSAFGTLGGEQFF. The CDR3 nucleotides are TGTGCCAGCAGCGCTTTCGGGACTCTCGGCGGTGAGCAGTTCTTC.